A few counts support the clone carrying this T cell receptor beta chain. The antigen is unknown. The data belong to a study of identical twins. The study, taken as a whole, reports: Beta clonotypes that were abundant in cord blood contained fewer insertions, a pattern absent from memory repertoires. Zero-insertion results could be subject to partial confounding by invariant MAIT and iNKT cells.

No donor was unhealthy or non-Caucasian. Unique molecular identifiers were present on the cDNA, and a universal primer site came from template switching. TCRdb redid the calling of the 5' RACE reads with MiXCR, one entry per CDR3 protein. This table holds about 890,000 distinct CDR3 sequences, around 12% found once. This CDR3 contains 12 residues. Looked up from germline, CDR1 is DFQATT and CDR2 is SNEGSKA (reference sequence). Trimming cost V 7 bases and J 5 bases, with 14 bases left between them. These data are also associated with another study on yellow fever vaccine responses in identical twins.

Sequencing input: PBMCs. This TCR came from a woman aged 18-29 years in good health. The chain employs TRBV20-1 and TRBJ2-5; D gene unclear. CDR3 sequence (DNA): TGCAGTGTAGGGCTAGTCAGGGAGACCCAGTACTTC. It codes for CSVGLVRETQYF.